This T cell receptor beta chain was sequenced during a study of blood T cell repertoires in COVID-19. The assay was immunoSEQ multiplex PCR, and TCRdb's table has in-frame clones only and misses some. This repertoire shows roughly 130,000 clones, around 82% found once; its top ten account for approximately 12%. With 5 bases removed from V and 0 bases from J, the gap between germline ends came to 14 bases. This CDR3 is built from 16 residues. From germline, CDR1 is MRHNA and CDR2 SNTAGT. This chain connects TRBV6-4 to TRBJ2-1; weak D call: TRBD2 (5 bases). Sequences were obtained from peripheral blood. This receptor was identified in a woman aged 25 to 39 who had recovered from COVID-19. The CDR3 loop is CASSFMSGSSYNEQFF. CDR3 DNA: TGTGCCAGCAGTTTTATGAGCGGCAGCTCCTACAATGAGCAGTTCTTC.